Listed below are T cell receptor beta chains from one sample, sequenced in a study of T cells after yellow fever vaccination. One entry per CDR3 protein results from TCRdb running MiXCR on the 5' RACE reads. The sample includes around 600,000 distinct CDR3 sequences, approximately 13% of them seen just once. Sequences were derived from PBMCs, sampled on the day of the yellow fever booster vaccination. These receptors were taken from a man aged 25-45 years who received the YFV17D yellow fever vaccine. Both conserved end residues are part of each CDR3. Fields, in order: D gene, clone size, J gene, V gene, CDR3 DNA, CDR3 protein. A D gene is named only where the DNA matches it firmly. Clone size is stated in some rows and not others, as once, few, many or a class when expanded.

>NA|NA|TRBJ2-6|TRBV5-4
TGTGCCAGCAGCTTTCGTTGGATGGCCGTCTCTGGGGCCAACGTCCTGACTTTC
CASSFRWMAVSGANVLTF
>TRBD2|NA|TRBJ2-1|TRBV5-6
TGTGCCAGCAGCCCCCGGCTAGCGGGCGACTACAATGAGCAGTTCTTC
CASSPRLAGDYNEQFF
>NA|NA|TRBJ2-1|TRBV5-1
TGCGCCAGCAGCTTGGGACTTCCTGGCGGTGAGCAGTTCTTC
CASSLGLPGGEQFF
>TRBD1|few|TRBJ2-2|TRBV30
TGTGCCTGGCGGGACAGGGCGAAATTCTCCAACACCGGGGAGCTGTTTTTT
CAWRDRAKFSNTGELFF
>NA|few|TRBJ2-1|TRBV5-4
TGTGCCAGCAGCTTGGCGTCAGGAAACAGGAATGAGCAGTTCTTC
CASSLASGNRNEQFF
>NA|few|TRBJ2-4|TRBV23-1
TGCGCCAGCAGTCCCCGACCTACCCGAGAGACCAAAAACATTCAGTACTTC
CASSPRPTRETKNIQYF
>NA|NA|TRBJ2-7|TRBV3-1
TGTGCCAGCAGCACCCGGACTGGCCCCTACGAGCAGTACTTC
CASSTRTGPYEQYF
>NA|few|TRBJ1-5|TRBV12-3/TRBV12-4
TGTGCCAGCAGTTTACTAGTTTACAGGGACTCTCAGCCCCAGCATTTT
CASSLLVYRDSQPQHF
>TRBD1|many|TRBJ1-1|TRBV28
TGTGCCAGCAGCCGGACAGGGTTGAACACTGAAGCTTTCTTT
CASSRTGLNTEAFF
>NA|many|TRBJ2-7|TRBV20-1
TGCAGTGCTAGACCAGACAGCTCCTACGAGCAGTACTTC
CSARPDSSYEQYF
>NA|NA|TRBJ2-6|TRBV3-1
TGTGCCAGCAGCCAACACCAGGGATTAGGGGCCAACGTCCTGACTTTC
CASSQHQGLGANVLTF
>NA|many|TRBJ2-1|TRBV5-1
TGCGCCAGCAGCTTGGGAGACGGGGTGCGCCATGAGCAGTTCTTC
CASSLGDGVRHEQFF
>NA|many|TRBJ2-3|TRBV20-1
TGCAGTGCTAGCGGTGCGGGGCTCACAGATACGCAGTATTTT
CSASGAGLTDTQYF
>NA|few|TRBJ2-1|TRBV12-5
TGTGCTAGTGGTTCCGGGACTTCCTACAATGAGCAGTTCTTC
CASGSGTSYNEQFF
>NA|few|TRBJ2-3|TRBV14
TGTGCCAGCAGCTCCCTAGGGGTTCCGGCAATGAATACGCAGTATTTT
CASSSLGVPAMNTQYF
>NA|NA|TRBJ2-3|TRBV5-1
TGCGCCAGCAGCTTGTCCCGGACTTGGCAAGATACGCAGTATTTT
CASSLSRTWQDTQYF
>NA|few|TRBJ1-2|TRBV5-1
TGCGCCAGCAGCTTGTCTCTTGCTACGACCTATGGCTACACCTTC
CASSLSLATTYGYTF
>TRBD2|few|TRBJ2-1|TRBV18
TGTGCCAGCTCACCCCAGCAGGGGACTAGCAGATACAATGAGCAGTTCTTC
CASSPQQGTSRYNEQFF
>NA|NA|TRBJ1-4|TRBV15
TGTGCCACCAGCAGACAGGCTGCAACTAATGAAAAACTGTTTTTT
CATSRQAATNEKLFF
>TRBD2|few|TRBJ2-1|TRBV7-2
TGTGCCAGCAGCACGGGACTAGTGGGGGGGAATGAGCAGTTCTTC
CASSTGLVGGNEQFF
>NA|NA|TRBJ2-7|TRBV11-2
TGTGCCAGCAGCTTAACCAGGGTCGACTACGAGCAGTACTTC
CASSLTRVDYEQYF
>NA|NA|TRBJ2-5|TRBV7-8
TGTGCCAGCAGCCCGGTAGGGAGCCAAGAGACCCAGTACTTC
CASSPVGSQETQYF
>NA|NA|TRBJ2-2|TRBV12-3/TRBV12-4
TGTGCCAGCACGGTCGCAGTAATAGCCGGGGAGCTGTTTTTT
CASTVAVIAGELFF
>NA|NA|TRBJ2-7|TRBV27
TGTGCCAGCAGTCTGGGGGCGACTGGGTACGAGCAGTACTTC
CASSLGATGYEQYF
>TRBD2|few|TRBJ2-3|TRBV20-1
TGCAGTGCGCTCCGGCGTCTAGCGGGGGGAGATACGCAGTATTTT
CSALRRLAGGDTQYF
>NA|NA|TRBJ2-3|TRBV30
TGTGCCTGGAGTGTACTCGCCGCAGATACGCAGTTTTTT
CAWSVLAADTQFF
>NA|NA|TRBJ1-5|TRBV4-1
TGCGCCAGCAGCCCTGGAGCAGGGGCTCAGCCCCAGCATTTT
CASSPGAGAQPQHF
>TRBD1|NA|TRBJ2-7|TRBV20-1
TGCAGTGCTCCGGGACAGGGTTTCTCCTACGAGCAGTACTTC
CSAPGQGFSYEQYF
>NA|NA|TRBJ1-2|TRBV20-1
TGCAGTGCTAGATTAGGGGTGGAGGGCTACACCTTC
CSARLGVEGYTF